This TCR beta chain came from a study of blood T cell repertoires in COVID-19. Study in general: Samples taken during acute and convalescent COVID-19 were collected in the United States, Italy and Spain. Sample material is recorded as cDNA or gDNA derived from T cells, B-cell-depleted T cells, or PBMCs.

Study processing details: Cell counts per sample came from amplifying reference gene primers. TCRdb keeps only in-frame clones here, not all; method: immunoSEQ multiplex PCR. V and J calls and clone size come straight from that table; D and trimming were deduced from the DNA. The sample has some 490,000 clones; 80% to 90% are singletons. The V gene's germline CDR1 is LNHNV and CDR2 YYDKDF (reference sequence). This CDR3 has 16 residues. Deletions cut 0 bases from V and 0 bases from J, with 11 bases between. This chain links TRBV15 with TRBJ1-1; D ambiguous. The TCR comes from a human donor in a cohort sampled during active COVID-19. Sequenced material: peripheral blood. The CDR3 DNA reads TGTGCCACCAGCAGAGATCGCAGTTTGATGAACACTGAAGCTTTCTTT. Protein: CATSRDRSLMNTEAFF. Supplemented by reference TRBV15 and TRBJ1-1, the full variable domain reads DAMVIQNPRYQVTQFGKPVTLSCSQTLNHNVMYWYQQKSSQAPKLLFHYYDKDFNNEADTPDNFQSRRPNTSFCFLDIRSPGLGDTAMYLCATSRDRSLMNTEAFFGQGTRLTVV.